The source of this TCR beta chain is a study of T cell responses to AZD1222 COVID-19 vaccine. Study-wide results and caveats: All repertoire sampling was performed exclusively after the peak T cell response. Nearly half of the spike-specific TCRs reportedly recognize variant regions that carry no mutations. Vaccine-associated CD4 TCRs spanned spike, dominant at 160-218 and 743-854.

Generated by immunoSEQ multiplex PCR, the TCRdb table keeps only in-frame clones and is missing some. The sample consists of more than 85,000 clones, roughly 90% of them appearing once. To note about this clone: Its antigen remains unknown.

The ends lost 3 bases at V and 8 bases at J; junction bases unmatched: 5. The CDR3 runs to 14 residues. Germline V CDR1 and CDR2: SGDLS, YYNGEE. Pooling of second doses given at about 4 or about 12 weeks was done. The specimen was peripheral blood, collected 28 days after the second AZD1222 dose. This sequence joins TRBV9 and TRBJ1-5, with 10 bases identical to TRBD1. This TCR came from an adult who received the AZD1222 COVID-19 vaccine. The DNA for the CDR3 is TGTGCCAGCAGCGCCGGACAGGGGGATAAGCCCCAGCATTTT. Encoded protein: CASSAGQGDKPQHF.